The rows below give T cell receptor beta chains drawn from one sample of a study of T cell responses to AZD1222 COVID-19 vaccine. Here immunoSEQ multiplex PCR was the method, and the copy in TCRdb shows in-frame clones only, minus some. This sample has about 170,000 clones, with 85% to 90% found just once. The sample was peripheral blood, taken on day 0 of AZD1222 vaccination. The receptors shown here come from an adult in good health. The CDR3 runs from the conserved cysteine through the conserved F or W. A D gene is named only where the DNA matches it firmly. Clone size is given for some rows only: seen once, a few or many times, or a class if the clone is expanded.

TGTGCCTGGAGTCGTCGACAGGGTACGGTCGGCTACACCTTC | CAWSRRQGTVGYTF | TRBJ1-2 | TRBV30 | 14 | NA | TRBD1
TGTGCCAGCAGTTTACAAATAGACAGGGTGAAGTACTTC | CASSLQIDRVKYF | TRBJ2-7 | TRBV28 | 13 | NA | TRBD1
TGTGCCAGCAGCTTCCTAGCGGCTAGCACAGATACGCAGTATTTT | CASSFLAASTDTQYF | TRBJ2-3 | TRBV11-2 | 15 | NA | TRBD2
TGCAGTGCTAGTCTGGGGGAGAACACTGAAGCTTTCTTT | CSASLGENTEAFF | TRBJ1-1 | TRBV20-1 | 13 | NA | NA
TGTGCCTGGAGTGTAGTCGGACAGAAGCAGTTCTTC | CAWSVVGQKQFF | TRBJ2-1 | TRBV30 | 12 | NA | NA
TGCGCCAGCAGCTTAGGGGGCGCCGAGTCACCCCTCCACTTT | CASSLGGAESPLHF | TRBJ1-6 | TRBV5-1 | 14 | NA | TRBD1
TGTGCCAGCTCACCATTTATCATCGGGGAGTCCACCGGGGAGCTGTTTTTT | CASSPFIIGESTGELFF | TRBJ2-2 | TRBV18 | 17 | NA | NA
TGTGCCAGCTCACCCGGGTCGGCGGACGGCTACACCTTC | CASSPGSADGYTF | TRBJ1-2 | TRBV18 | 13 | NA | NA
TGTGCCAGCAGTTTCAACCGGCGGTACGAGCAGTACTTC | CASSFNRRYEQYF | TRBJ2-7 | TRBV27 | 13 | NA | NA
TGTGCCAGTAGTATACTCTCGGGCCCCTACAATGAGCAGTTCTTC | CASSILSGPYNEQFF | TRBJ2-1 | TRBV19 | 15 | NA | NA
TGTGCCAGCAGTTACGGAGGATTGAATTCACCCCTCCACTTT | CASSYGGLNSPLHF | TRBJ1-6 | TRBV6-5 | 14 | NA | NA
TGTGCCAGTAGTTTGTGGGGGGGGCTCAGCACAGATACGCAGTATTTT | CASSLWGGLSTDTQYF | TRBJ2-3 | TRBV19 | 16 | NA | NA
TGTGCCAGCAGCCTACAATATCAGGGTAGGCAGTACTTC | CASSLQYQGRQYF | TRBJ2-7 | TRBV7-2 | 13 | NA | NA
TGTGCCAGCGGACTAACCTACGAGCAGTACTTC | CASGLTYEQYF | TRBJ2-7 | TRBV6-1 | 11 | NA | NA
TGTGCCAGCAGCTTGGAAAGGGCAAACACTGAAGCTTTCTTT | CASSLERANTEAFF | TRBJ1-1 | TRBV5-5 | 14 | NA | NA
TGCGCCAGCAGCGTGGGACATTCTGGAAACACCATATATTTT | CASSVGHSGNTIYF | TRBJ1-3 | TRBV5-1 | 14 | NA | NA
TGTGCCAGCAGCTTACCGGGACTAATGAACACTGAAGCTTTCTTT | CASSLPGLMNTEAFF | TRBJ1-1 | TRBV5-6 | 15 | NA | NA
TGTGCCTGGAGTGTAAGCCGCGGGACAGGTAGCAATCAGCCCCAGCATTTT | CAWSVSRGTGSNQPQHF | TRBJ1-5 | TRBV30 | 17 | NA | TRBD1
TGCGCCAGCAGCCTCGGGGGGGACACCTACGAGCAGTACTTC | CASSLGGDTYEQYF | TRBJ2-7 | TRBV5-1 | 14 | NA | TRBD2
TGCACCAGCAGCCAAGATCTAGCGGGGTTCACAGATACGCAGTATTTT | CTSSQDLAGFTDTQYF | TRBJ2-3 | TRBV1 | 16 | NA | NA
TGTGCCAGCAGCTTATACGGCCAGGGGGCGCGTGGCGGGGAGCTGTTTTTT | CASSLYGQGARGGELFF | TRBJ2-2 | TRBV7-3 | 17 | NA | TRBD1
TGTGCCAGCAGTGACGGCAGGAACTATGGCTACACCTTC | CASSDGRNYGYTF | TRBJ1-2 | TRBV6-4 | 13 | NA | NA
TGTGCCAGCAGCCTCCGAGGGATGGGGACTGAAGCTTTCTTT | CASSLRGMGTEAFF | TRBJ1-1 | TRBV9 | 14 | NA | NA
TGTGCCAGCAGCTTAGTTCGGGGGGACACAGATACGCAGTATTTT | CASSLVRGDTDTQYF | TRBJ2-3 | TRBV7-2 | 15 | NA | TRBD2
TGCAGCGTTGTCGTGCCTCTGGGGTGGCTGTTTTTT | CSVVVPLGWLFF | TRBJ1-4 | TRBV29-1 | 12 | NA | NA
TGTGCCAGCAGTTACTCGAGCGGGACAAGGAAAGAGACCCAGTACTTC | CASSYSSGTRKETQYF | TRBJ2-5 | TRBV6-5 | 16 | NA | NA
TGTGCCAGCAGCTCCTCGGGGACCCGAGAGACTAAGCAGTTCTTC | CASSSSGTRETKQFF | TRBJ2-1 | TRBV5-4 | 15 | NA | NA
TGTGCCAGCAGCTTAAGCGCGGGGTTCACAGATACGCAGTATTTT | CASSLSAGFTDTQYF | TRBJ2-3 | TRBV7-3 | 15 | NA | NA
TGTGCCAGCGTCCCCTGGGGGGCGGCGGATACGCAGTATTTT | CASVPWGAADTQYF | TRBJ2-3 | TRBV6-5 | 14 | NA | NA
TGTGCCAGCAGTTACTCGAACGGTCCTGGCTACACCTTC | CASSYSNGPGYTF | TRBJ1-2 | TRBV6-5 | 13 | NA | NA
TGTGCCAGCAGCCCGCGGCATCCAGGCACCGGGGAGCTGTTTTTT | CASSPRHPGTGELFF | TRBJ2-2 | TRBV9 | 15 | NA | NA
TGTGCCAGCGTGATCGGGGGAGATACGCAGTATTTT | CASVIGGDTQYF | TRBJ2-3 | TRBV2 | 12 | NA | NA
TGTGCCAGTTCTCTACAGGCAAAACGCTCCTACGAGCAGTACTTC | CASSLQAKRSYEQYF | TRBJ2-7 | TRBV19 | 15 | NA | NA
TGTGCCAGCAGCTTAATCCGATGGCAGATGAACACTGAAGCTTTCTTT | CASSLIRWQMNTEAFF | TRBJ1-1 | TRBV7-2 | 16 | NA | NA
TGCGCCAGCAGCCAAGGTCCAAACACAGATACGCAGTATTTT | CASSQGPNTDTQYF | TRBJ2-3 | TRBV4-3 | 14 | NA | NA
TGCGCCAGCAGCCCAGGAGCACGAAGAGGTGGGGAAAAACTGTTTTTT | CASSPGARRGGEKLFF | TRBJ1-4 | TRBV4-3 | 16 | NA | NA
TGTGCCAGCAGCGTAGATTACAGGGCCGGCACAGATACGCAGTATTTT | CASSVDYRAGTDTQYF | TRBJ2-3 | TRBV9 | 16 | NA | NA
TGCAGCGTTGTACAGGGGTCAGAGACCCAGTACTTC | CSVVQGSETQYF | TRBJ2-5 | TRBV29-1 | 12 | few | TRBD1
TGTGCCAGCAGTTTCGCCGGGGGGGGCCACGAGCAGTACTTC | CASSFAGGGHEQYF | TRBJ2-7 | TRBV28 | 14 | NA | TRBD2
TGTGCCAGCTCACCACTCACAAACACTGAAGCTTTCTTT | CASSPLTNTEAFF | TRBJ1-1 | TRBV18 | 13 | NA | NA
TGCGCCAGCAGCTTAACGGGGCGACAAGAGACCCAGTACTTC | CASSLTGRQETQYF | TRBJ2-5 | TRBV5-1 | 14 | NA | NA
TGTGCCAGCAGCATCCGACAGGGACCACATAACTATGGCTACACCTTC | CASSIRQGPHNYGYTF | TRBJ1-2 | TRBV5-5 | 16 | NA | TRBD1
TGTGCCAGCAGCTTAGCGTCCTCCTACGAGCAGTACTTC | CASSLASSYEQYF | TRBJ2-7 | TRBV7-8 | 13 | NA | NA
TGTGCCAGCAGCCAAGGGCGACAAGAGACCCAGTACTTC | CASSQGRQETQYF | TRBJ2-5 | TRBV3-1/TRBV3-2 | 13 | NA | NA
TGTGCCAGCAGTTTATCGGGGACAGGGATTCGGCCCCAGCATTTT | CASSLSGTGIRPQHF | TRBJ1-5 | TRBV27 | 15 | NA | TRBD1
TGTGCCAGCAGTTTCGTCTCCTACGAGCAGTACTTC | CASSFVSYEQYF | TRBJ2-7 | TRBV12-3/TRBV12-4 | 12 | NA | NA
TGTGCCAGCAGCCCCGGGGGGCAAGATACGCAGTATTTT | CASSPGGQDTQYF | TRBJ2-3 | TRBV13 | 13 | NA | NA
TGTGCCAGCAGCTTTTCGGGGCAGAACACCGGGGAGCTGTTTTTT | CASSFSGQNTGELFF | TRBJ2-2 | TRBV5-5 | 15 | NA | NA
TGTGCTAGCAGCTTAGGGTCTGGGGGGTTCCTCACAGATACGCAGTATTTT | CASSLGSGGFLTDTQYF | TRBJ2-3 | TRBV7-7 | 17 | NA | NA
TGTGCCAGCAGCCCCCGGGACGCCAACACTGAAGCTTTCTTT | CASSPRDANTEAFF | TRBJ1-1 | TRBV5-4 | 14 | NA | NA
TGTGCCAGCAGTGGGCAGGGGGTTGGCTACACCTTC | CASSGQGVGYTF | TRBJ1-2 | TRBV2 | 12 | NA | TRBD1
TGTGCCAGCAGCCGGGGCCTGGAGACCCAGTACTTC | CASSRGLETQYF | TRBJ2-5 | TRBV7-8 | 12 | NA | NA
TGTGCCAGCAGCTTGCAGCCAGGACCCGACTATGGCTACACCTTC | CASSLQPGPDYGYTF | TRBJ1-2 | TRBV5-4 | 15 | NA | NA
TGTGCCTGGGTTAAGTCGGGTAATGAAAAACTGTTTTTT | CAWVKSGNEKLFF | TRBJ1-4 | TRBV30 | 13 | NA | NA
TGTGCCAGCAGTAGCGGGACTAGCGGGGGGGTTGAGGATTCCAATGAGCAGTTCTTC | CASSSGTSGGVEDSNEQFF | TRBJ2-1 | TRBV27 | 19 | once | TRBD2
TGTGCCAGCAGTTATCGACCTAGCGGAAGCTCCTACAATGAGCAGTTCTTC | CASSYRPSGSSYNEQFF | TRBJ2-1 | TRBV6-2/TRBV6-3 | 17 | NA | TRBD2
TGCGCCAGCAGCCCTGGGACAGCCCTTAATACCTATGGCTACACCTTC | CASSPGTALNTYGYTF | TRBJ1-2 | TRBV5-1 | 16 | NA | TRBD1
TGCGCCAGCAGCCAGAGAACAGATACGCAGTATTTT | CASSQRTDTQYF | TRBJ2-3 | TRBV4-3 | 12 | NA | NA
TGTGCCAGCAGCCAAATTCCGGGGGGTGGTCAGCCCCAGCATTTT | CASSQIPGGGQPQHF | TRBJ1-5 | TRBV5-5 | 15 | once | NA
TGTGCCAGCAGCCCCGTCGGGAGCGGCTACGAGCAGTACTTC | CASSPVGSGYEQYF | TRBJ2-7 | TRBV7-3 | 14 | NA | NA